Included here is one T cell receptor (beta chain) sequence, with context. Relative to its sample, this clone is medium-sized (0.01 to 0.1%). What antigen it recognizes has not been identified. For this mouse receptor, gene names and germline sequences are murine. The read stops 4 residues short of the end of the CDR3; the missing end is completed from the germline J gene. This sample is part of a study of CD8+ T cells in alopecia areata listed by TCRdb under 2018. Study-wide context: Skin from C3H/HeJ donors with spontaneous alopecia (roughly 6-13 months old) was grafted onto female C3H/HeJ recipients that were roughly 6-11 weeks old. The study used high-throughput TCRbeta sequencing to examine T cell clonal expansion in alopecia areata, in both the C3H/HeJ mouse model and human patients. On the human side, TCRbeta sequencing was run on scalp tissue and on sorted CD4+ and CD8+ peripheral blood T cells from healthy controls and from alopecia areata patients with either patchy or totalis/universalis disease. Scalp clonality was compared among normal scalp (n=4), patchy alopecia areata scalp (n=8), and alopecia totalis/universalis scalp (n=8). RNA came from the PAXgene miRNA kit for fixed scalp, the miRNeasy kit for PBMCs, and the RNeasy kit for mouse skin. Amplification of TCRbeta CDR3 regions was done by immunoSEQ multiplex PCR using 35 Vbeta forward primers and 13 Jbeta reverse primers. Overall results and qualifications from the work: Scalp TCR repertoire analysis is complicated because resident alphabeta T cells in normal human skin are also sequenced, whereas mouse skin is dominated by gammadelta T cells. Shared TCR sequences between patients were less evident than in mice, which may be partly attributable to HLA diversity in the patient population. Lesional scalp, especially in alopecia totalis/universalis, showed higher clonality and more expanded CD8+ clones than normal scalp, suggesting antigenic drive.

Taken with the paper, the label for time point translates to: mouse skin 6 weeks after grafting, around onset of hair loss. To follow clonal expansion, skin biopsies were taken from mouse graft recipients at the time of grafting and at 3 and 6 weeks afterward. The V end gives up 0 bases and the J end 2 bases, leaving 1 base in the junction not matched to a gene. From the germline V gene, CDR1 is NNHDY and CDR2 is SYVADS. The CDR3, cysteine through phenylalanine, is 14 amino acids long. Only the CDR3 bases that were read are kept: 30 of them, in frame from base 1. Libraries were prepared through the immunoSEQ multiplex PCR assay. RNA was extracted from all samples and reverse transcribed into cDNA, which served as template for TCR sequencing. First-strand cDNA was synthesized with SuperScript III using a 2:1 mix of oligo-dT and random hexamers. A synthetic immune receptor repertoire was used to assess amplification bias, and residual bias was removed computationally. Libraries were sequenced on Illumina HiSeq using 60 bp reads that covered the CDR3 and were read from J toward V. As for how the authors treated the data: After raw reads were preprocessed to remove errors, the CDR3 was defined following IMGT conventions as running from the conserved cysteine to phenylalanine. Clonality was computed as 1 minus the Shannon entropy, with the entropy normalized by log2 of the number of productive unique TCRs. CD4 or CD8 identity of scalp clones was inferred by cross-referencing scalp TCRbeta sequences with sorted blood CD4 and CD8 repertoires. This is the immuneACCESS table as TCRdb keeps it, with only in-frame sequences that have V and J called. A part of the clones is gone; compared with another copy, unresolved V genes explain less than half, and the rest is unexplained. V and J calls and clone size are as listed in that table; D and trimming were resolved from the DNA. This sample is represented by 1,500 to 2,000 clones, with no singletons among them. The ten largest clones represent roughly 30% of the sample.

The receptor was isolated from a C3H/HeJ mouse with alopecia areata. Mice of this line possess the MHC haplotype H2-k. The sequence links TRBV13-3 to TRBJ2-7; 8 junctional bases match TRBD2. The sample consisted of skin, taken at week 6. CDR3 DNA, as far as it was read: TGTGCCAGCAGTGATGTCTGGGGGGCCTAT. Its product reads: CASSDVWGAY. The whole CDR3 sequence reads CASSDVWGAYEQYF.